One sample yielded the 2 T cell receptor beta chains listed below, sequenced in a study of blood T cell repertoires in COVID-19. Assay used: immunoSEQ multiplex PCR; TCRdb lists only in-frame clones, some missing. The sample has about 82,000 clones; around four fifths are singletons. Source material: peripheral blood. These receptors were obtained from a woman in her fifties or sixties with acute or convalescent COVID-19.

This clone was counted between two and nine times. The CDR3 DNA is TGTGCCAGCAGCTTAGTCCAGGGCGGATTCTATGGCTACACCTTC. Residues: CASSLVQGGFYGYTF. The J gene is TRBJ1-2, the V gene TRBV7-9, with D perhaps TRBD1 (5 bases). The CDR3 is 15 amino acids. CDR1 SEHNR and CDR2 FQNEAQ come from the germline V gene (reference sequence). V was cut by 1 base and J by 4 bases, with 13 bases left in between.

The chain employs TRBV5-4 and TRBJ2-5, with 11 bases fitting TRBD1. With 7 bases clipped from V and 2 bases from J, the junction kept 7 bases outside the gene matches. Germline assignment: CDR1 SGHNT and CDR2 YYREEE (reference sequence). The CDR3 consists of 15 residues. The CDR3 coding sequence is TGTGCCAGCTTCCGGGGGACAGGGGGGCAAGAGACCCAGTACTTC. It encodes CASFRGTGGQETQYF.